This T cell receptor (beta chain) was sequenced during a study of T cell changes during pregnancy in multiple sclerosis. The sample holds many counts of this clone. Assay used: immunoSEQ multiplex PCR; TCRdb lists only in-frame clones, some missing. This sample has roughly 48,000 clones, with approximately 95% found just once. CDR1 and CDR2 from the germline V gene are SQVTM and ANQGSEA. The CDR3 loop spans 13 amino acids. J lost 9 bases, V lost 5 bases, and 9 bases had no gene match. This clonotype was sampled from a female donor with multiple sclerosis, enrolled in a pregnancy study. Material: CD4+ T cells from peripheral blood mononuclear cells, obtained in the first trimester of pregnancy. The chain joins TRBV29-1 to TRBJ2-1, with 8 positions matching TRBD1. The DNA for the CDR3 is TGCAGCGTTAAAGGGCAGGGGGCAGGTGAGCAGTTCTTC. As protein: CSVKGQGAGEQFF.